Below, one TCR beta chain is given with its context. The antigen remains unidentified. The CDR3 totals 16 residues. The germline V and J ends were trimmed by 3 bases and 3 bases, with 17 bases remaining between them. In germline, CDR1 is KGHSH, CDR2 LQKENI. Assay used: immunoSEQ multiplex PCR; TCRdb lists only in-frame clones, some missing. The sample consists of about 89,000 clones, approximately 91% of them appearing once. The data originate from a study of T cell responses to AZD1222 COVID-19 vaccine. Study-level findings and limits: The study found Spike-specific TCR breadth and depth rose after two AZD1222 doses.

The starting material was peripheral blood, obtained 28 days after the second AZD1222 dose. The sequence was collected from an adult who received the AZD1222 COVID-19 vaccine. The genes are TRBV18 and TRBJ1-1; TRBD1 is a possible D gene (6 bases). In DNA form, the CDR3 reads TGTGCCAGCTCACCTACAGGGTATATCGGGGACACTGAAGCTTTCTTT. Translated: CASSPTGYIGDTEAFF. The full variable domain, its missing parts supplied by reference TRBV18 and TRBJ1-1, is NAGVMQNPRHLVRRRGQEARLRCSPMKGHSHVYWYRQLPEEGLKFMVYLQKENIIDESGMPKERFSAEFPKEGPSILRIQQVVRGDSAAYFCASSPTGYIGDTEAFFGQGTRLTVV.